This T cell receptor (beta chain) stems from a study of T cells after yellow fever vaccination (dated by TCRdb to about 2019). With respect to the entire study: Libraries from fractions with low cell numbers were prepared with the SMART-Seq v4 Ultra Low Input RNA kit. To follow T-cell clones before and after primary and booster YFV17D yellow fever vaccination, bulk TCR alpha and beta repertoires were sequenced over time. Two healthy male donors, one aged 18 to 30 and one aged 30 to 40 years, were included in the cohort. Bulk PBMC replicates and cell subsets were isolated from blood drawn at multiple timepoints before and after both primary and secondary immunization. The paper as a whole reports these results and caveats: The study included only two donors, which limits how far the findings can be generalized. The secondary T-cell response was weaker than the primary response but faster, peaking on day 5 instead of day 15. Most clones expanded after primary vaccination (96% of CD4 and roughly 90% of CD8) were re-detected after the booster, suggesting that broad memory maintenance occurred. FACS-sorted repertoires could contain abundant contaminating clonotypes from the bulk population, so computational filtering was required. A small share of clonotypes was detected in both CD4 and CD8 compartments, with the overlap likely arising from convergent recombination.

The CDR3, cysteine through phenylalanine, is 13 amino acids long. Only the CDR3 DNA stays, 39 bases, in frame from base 1. Unmatched junction bases come to 8, with V trimmed by 8 bases and J by 5 bases. TCR cDNA was made using 5'RACE template switching, a step that added a universal primer site and unique molecular identifiers. cDNA synthesis was primed from both the TCR alpha and TCR beta constant segments. Library amplification used two PCR steps, and the second PCR step added sample barcodes and sequencing adapters. Libraries were sequenced on Illumina HiSeq 2500 (2x100 bp) or NovaSeq (2x150 bp). The study's own analysis went as follows. MIGEC handled demultiplexing of reads and collapsing into UMI consensus sequences, while MiXCR performed V(D)J alignment. Using edgeR on replicate PBMC samples, clonotypes were called vaccine-responding if FDR was below 0.01 and the log2 fold change was above 5 up to day 15. CD4 or CD8 identity was assigned to each bulk clonotype according to whether the clonotype was present at higher abundance in the sequenced CD4 repertoire or the sequenced CD8 repertoire. TCRdb trimmed public reads at Q25 via fastp, called clones via MiXCR and kept in-frame beta chains. Entries are consolidated by CDR3 protein sequence, retaining the most common genes and DNA. The V and J calls were not made by the authors but by TCRdb's processing. The sample table contains about 73,000 distinct CDR3 sequences; only one count was recorded for approximately 7.5% of them. The ten largest clonotypes hold around 38% of the sample.

This clonotype was recorded a few times. This clone's antigen is unknown. No base qualities exist here, and no much larger clone lies one base off it. The treatment or condition label corresponds to: live attenuated yellow fever vaccine strain. A standard Ficoll-Paque protocol was used to isolate PBMCs from peripheral blood. Dynabeads CD4 and CD8 positive selection kits were used to isolate CD4 and CD8 T-cell fractions. RNA was extracted with TriZol from bulk PBMCs, CD4 and CD8 fractions, and dextramer-positive and dextramer-negative fractions. The receptor's source is a man younger than 40 who received the YFV17D yellow fever vaccine. The chain is assembled from TRBV23-1 and TRBJ2-5; 7 bases in between match TRBD1. TRBV23-1 is an ORF, and what it does is uncertain. The material sequenced was CD8+ T cells sorted from PBMCs, taken on the day of the yellow fever booster vaccination. The nucleotides are TGCGCCAGCGGGACCGGGACAGAGGAGACCCAGTACTTC. This translates into CASGTGTEETQYF.